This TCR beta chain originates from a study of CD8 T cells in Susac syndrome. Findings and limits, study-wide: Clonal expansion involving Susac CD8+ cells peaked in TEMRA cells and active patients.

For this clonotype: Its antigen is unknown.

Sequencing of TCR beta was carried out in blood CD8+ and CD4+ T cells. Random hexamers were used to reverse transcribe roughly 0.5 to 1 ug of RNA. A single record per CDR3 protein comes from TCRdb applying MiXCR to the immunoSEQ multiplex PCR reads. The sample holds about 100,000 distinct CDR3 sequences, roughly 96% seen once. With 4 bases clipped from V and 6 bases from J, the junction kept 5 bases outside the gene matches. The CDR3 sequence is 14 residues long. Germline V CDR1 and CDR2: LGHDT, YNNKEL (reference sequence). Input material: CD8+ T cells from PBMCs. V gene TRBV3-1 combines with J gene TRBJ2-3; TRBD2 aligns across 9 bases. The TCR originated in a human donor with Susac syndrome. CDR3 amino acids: CASSRTSEGDTQYF. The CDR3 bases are TGTGCCAGCAGCCGGACTAGCGAGGGGGATACGCAGTATTTT.